This TCR beta chain was retrieved from a study of cytomegalovirus exposure and HLA in healthy donors. Study-level findings and limits: Available immune exposure information was restricted to CMV serostatus only. The CMV antigen specificity of a few CMV-associated chains was confirmed through in vitro analysis.

Comment on this clone: Its antigen is unidentified.

After removal of 3 bases from V and 4 bases from J, the junction contained 23 bases not matched to a gene. Germline values: CDR1 SGDLS, CDR2 YYNGEE. This CDR3 has 21 amino acids. Vbeta (60) and Jbeta (13) primers were used in the PCR. Libraries were prepared by immunoSEQ multiplex PCR; TCRdb keeps only in-frame clonotypes and omits some of them. Counted here are fewer than 200,000 clones, more than 70% occurring once; the ten biggest clones make up 4.5%. Sequencing was carried out using PBMCs. This clonotype was obtained from a woman between 45 and 60 years old in good health and CMV-seropositive. The chain has TRBV9 and TRBJ2-3; 10 bases align to TRBD2. CDR3: CASSARSRTSGRRGPPDTQYF. The CDR3 nucleotides are TGTGCCAGCAGCGCCCGATCGAGGACTAGCGGCCGTCGAGGGCCCCCAGATACGCAGTATTTT. Full variable domain (missing parts from reference TRBV9 and TRBJ2-3): DSGVTQTPKHLITATGQRVTLRCSPRSGDLSVYWYQQSLDQGLQFLIQYYNGEERAKGNILERFSAQQFPDLHSELNLSSLELGDSALYFCASSARSRTSGRRGPPDTQYFGPGTRLTVL.